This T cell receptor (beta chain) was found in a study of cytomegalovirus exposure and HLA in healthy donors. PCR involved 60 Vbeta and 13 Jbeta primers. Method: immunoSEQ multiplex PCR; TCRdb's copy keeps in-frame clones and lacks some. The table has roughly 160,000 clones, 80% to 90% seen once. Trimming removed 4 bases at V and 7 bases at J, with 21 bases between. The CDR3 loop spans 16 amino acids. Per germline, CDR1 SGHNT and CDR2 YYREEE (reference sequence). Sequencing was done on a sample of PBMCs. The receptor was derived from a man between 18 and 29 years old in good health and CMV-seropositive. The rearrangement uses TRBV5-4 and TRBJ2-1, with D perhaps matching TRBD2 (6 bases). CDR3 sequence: CASSPRRDARLNEQFF. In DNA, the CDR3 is TGTGCCAGCAGCCCCAGGCGGGACGCTAGGCTAAATGAGCAGTTCTTC.